Sequencing of this TCR beta chain was carried out in a study of shared clonotypes between healthy human individuals. Data came from immunoSEQ multiplex PCR; TCRdb stores just in-frame clones and leaves some out. Among more than 2 million clones listed, under 97% were seen once. This CDR3 is built from 13 residues. The V gene's germline CDR1 is SNHLY and CDR2 FYNNEI. Losses at the gene ends were 4 bases for V and 3 bases for J; bases not matched to a gene: 2. This chain links TRBV2 with TRBJ1-2; 7 bases are a match to TRBD1. This receptor was obtained from a man aged 18-30 years in good health. Sequencing used naive CD4+ T cells sorted from blood. Subset specified: CD45RA+ positively selected. This chain's CDR3 is CASSGQGDYGYTF. In nucleotides, the CDR3 is TGTGCCAGCAGTGGACAGGGAGACTATGGCTACACCTTC.